The clone carrying this T cell receptor (beta chain) was recorded many times. Its antigen is as yet unknown. Preparation of the TCRbeta library involved a method that used unique molecular identifiers. TCRdb recomputed calls from the PCR reads with MiXCR, one row per CDR3 protein. The table records around 15,000 distinct CDR3 sequences, 4.5% to 6.5% of them present only once. The source of the sample is a study of T-cell reconstitution after alpha-beta-depleted transplantation in children. CDR1 is MNHEY and CDR2 is SMNVEV in the germline V gene (reference sequence). V was trimmed by 5 bases and J by 3 bases, leaving 8 bases between them. This CDR3 has 14 residues. General study results and limits: Newly made T cells mostly supplied T-cell counts and diversity one year after transplant. Expanded graft clones, several hundred of them, were reportedly the source of alpha-beta T cells about two months after transplant.

The sample here was PBMCs, taken before TCRalphabeta/CD19-depleted stem cell transplant. The receptor comes from a boy aged 5-17 years with acute lymphoblastic leukemia, due to receive a stem cell transplant. The chain recombines TRBV27 with TRBJ2-6; D is uncertain. In DNA form, the CDR3 reads TGTGCCAGCAGTCCCTTCGGTGGGGCCAACGTCCTGACTTTC. Translation: CASSPFGGANVLTF.